This note documents a single T cell receptor beta chain sequence. Repertoires were generated with immunoSEQ multiplex PCR, while TCRdb's copy carries only in-frame clones and drops some. The sample holds about 49,000 clones; roughly 89% are singletons and the top ten take roughly 5%. The source of the sample is a study of T cell changes during pregnancy in multiple sclerosis. The J segment lost 7 bases and the V segment lost 3 bases, leaving 15 bases of the junction unmatched. Germline CDR1 and CDR2: LGHNA and YNFKEQ. There are 17 residues in the CDR3. The receptor was derived from a female donor in good health, enrolled as a control in a pregnancy study. Source: peripheral blood, taken after pregnancy. The chain couples TRBV4-2 to TRBJ2-1; 7 bases line up with TRBD2. The CDR3 sequence: CASSQLGLDASLNEQFF. The CDR3, as DNA: TGTGCCAGCAGCCAGCTCGGACTAGATGCGTCCCTAAATGAGCAGTTCTTC.